The 27 T cell receptor beta chains presented below share a single source sample, sequenced in a study of T cell repertoires in aging, cancer and after chemotherapy (dated by TCRdb to about 2019). Instead of sorted cells or RNA, genomic DNA extracted from peripheral blood served as the source for amplifying TCR beta rearrangements. Data came from an Illumina MiSeq. Multiplex touch-down PCR with a mixed TRB-A/B primer pool was used to amplify rearranged TRB sequences covering the V, D and J segments. Through fastp at Q25 and MiXCR, TCRdb rebuilt clones from the public reads, retaining in-frame beta chains. Each record represents a unique CDR3 protein, reported with the most common genes and DNA among its rows. Counted in this sample were 8,000 or so distinct CDR3 sequences; approximately 50% of them appeared once. The top ten clonotypes cover around 4% of the sample. Sequencing was performed on blood. These receptors were taken from a human donor with a solid tumor.

Only a few counts were recorded for this clonotype. V and J are TRBV19 and TRBJ1-2, with TRBD1 matching 8 bases. CDR3 size: 13 residues. The V and J ends lost 4 bases and 5 bases, in that order; junction bases with no gene match: 3. Per germline, CDR1 LNHDA and CDR2 SQIVND (reference sequence). As DNA, the CDR3 is TGTGCCAGTAGTACCGACAGGGGATATGGCTACACCTTC. Its protein is CASSTDRGYGYTF.

The chain employs TRBV18 and TRBJ1-5; D is unclear. The CDR3 has 14 amino acids. Germline CDR1 reads KGHSH; CDR2 reads LQKENI. V was shortened by 0 bases and J by 5 bases, with 8 bases between the two germline ends. In DNA, the CDR3 is TGTGCCAGCTCACCACCAGGACGCGATCAGCCCCAGCATTTT. Encoded protein: CASSPPGRDQPQHF.

The V call is TRBV5-6, the J call TRBJ1-2, with D perhaps TRBD1 (5 bases). The length of the CDR3 is 14 residues. Between the trimmed V and J ends, which lost 0 bases and 3 bases, there was a span of 9 bases. Germline V CDR1 and CDR2: SGHDT, YYEEEE. The CDR3 reads CASSLDGTDYGYTF. Written as DNA, the CDR3 is TGTGCCAGCAGCTTGGATGGGACGGACTATGGCTACACCTTC.

The CDR3 DNA is TGTGCCAGCAGTGAACAGGGGAGGAACACTGAAGCTTTCTTT. This gives the protein CASSEQGRNTEAFF. J is TRBJ1-1 and V is TRBV6-1; D possibly corresponds to TRBD1 (6 bases). Trimming shortened V by 2 bases and J by 1 base, and 8 bases separated the two germline ends. The CDR3 totals 14 residues. Germline CDR1 MNHNS, CDR2 SASEGT.

This clonotype was recorded once. The rearrangement uses TRBV6-5 and TRBJ1-1; possibly TRBD1 for D (5 bases). Trimming left V 0 bases short and J 3 bases short, with 8 bases between. Per germline, CDR1 MNHEY and CDR2 SVGAGI. The CDR3 is 14 amino acids. CDR3 DNA: TGTGCCAGCAGTTACTCGGGGGGGGACACTGAAGCTTTCTTT. Translated, it gives CASSYSGGDTEAFF.

The gene calls are TRBV20-1 and TRBJ2-7; 11 nucleotides align to TRBD2. Germline V lookup: CDR1 DFQATT, CDR2 SNEGSKA (reference sequence). V lost 7 bases, J lost 3 bases, and 2 bases stayed unmatched. CDR3 length: 12 residues. The CDR3 spells CSVGTSGYEQYF. CDR3 nucleotides: TGCAGTGTAGGGACTAGCGGCTACGAGCAGTACTTC.

The genes are TRBV2 and TRBJ1-1; D is ambiguous. The CDR3 sequence is 13 residues long. V was shortened by 4 bases and J by 1 base, with 7 bases between the two germline ends. CDR1 is SNHLY and CDR2 is FYNNEI in the germline V gene. CDR3 in amino acids: CASSALENTEAFF. DNA of the CDR3: TGTGCCAGCAGTGCGCTGGAGAACACTGAAGCTTTCTTT.

V is TRBV7-2 and J is TRBJ1-3; a weak D match, TRBD1 (5 bases). Trimming pared 3 bases from V and 4 bases from J, leaving 10 bases between. CDR1 is SGHTA and CDR2 is FQGNSA in the germline V gene. The CDR3 extends over 14 amino acids. CDR3 protein: CASSLWGVGNTIYF. The CDR3 bases are TGTGCCAGCAGCTTGTGGGGGGTCGGAAACACCATATATTTT.

The rearrangement links TRBV12-3 or TRBV12-4 to TRBJ2-6; 10 bases match TRBD1. The CDR3 loop spans 16 amino acids. Trimming removed 5 bases from V and 4 bases from J; junction bases left unmatched: 5. This CDR3 reads CASSQDRGLGANVLTF. CDR3 nucleotides: TGTGCCAGCAGTCAAGACAGGGGGCTCGGGGCCAACGTCCTGACTTTC.

This clonotype was counted only a few times. The rearrangement uses TRBV5-6 and TRBJ2-7; D call uncertain. V dropped 0 bases and J dropped 0 bases, with 7 bases sitting between them. Per germline, CDR1 SGHDT and CDR2 YYEEEE. CDR3 length: 14 residues. CDR3 in DNA: TGTGCCAGCAGCTTGGTTGGTACCTCCTACGAGCAGTACTTC. It codes for CASSLVGTSYEQYF. The full variable domain, its missing parts supplied by reference TRBV5-6 and TRBJ2-7, is DAGVTQSPTHLIKTRGQQVTLRCSPKSGHDTVSWYQQALGQGPQFIFQYYEEEERQRGNFPDRFSGHQFPNYSSELNVNALLLGDSALYLCASSLVGTSYEQYFGPGTRLTVT.

This clonotype was recorded only once. The chain recombines TRBV23-1 with TRBJ1-3; 7 bases match TRBD1. TRBV23-1 is an ORF; its function is uncertain. The CDR3 spans 16 residues. V was clipped by 6 bases and J by 0 bases; unmatched bases: 8. The CDR3 spells CASRPPRTGSGNTIYF. The CDR3 DNA sequence: TGCGCCAGCAGGCCCCCCCGGACAGGCTCTGGAAACACCATATATTTT.

DNA of the CDR3: TGCAGTGTTGGACTAGCGGGAGCCTACAATGAGCAGTTCTTC. It is translated as CSVGLAGAYNEQFF. The chain uses TRBV20-1 and TRBJ2-1, with TRBD2 identical over 13 bases. The V segment lost 7 bases and the J segment 2 bases; nucleotides outside the gene matches: 2. The germline gives CDR1 DFQATT, CDR2 SNEGSKA (reference sequence). The CDR3 runs to 14 residues.

V and J are TRBV7-3 and TRBJ2-2; 7 bases fit TRBD2. The CDR3 covers 16 residues. The V gene's germline CDR1 is SGHTA and CDR2 FQGTGA. Trimming took 6 bases from V and 0 from J; bases not matched to a gene: 7. DNA for the CDR3: TGTGCCAGCAGTTCTACTGCGGGGGCGAACACCGGGGAGCTGTTTTTT. Protein sequence: CASSSTAGANTGELFF.

This clonotype was seen only a few times. The chain couples TRBV6-6 to TRBJ1-2; D perhaps matches TRBD1 (5 bases). Germline V lookup: CDR1 MNHNY, CDR2 SVGAGI (reference sequence). The CDR3 contains 12 residues. V gave up 6 bases and J gave up 6 bases, with 11 bases separating them. The CDR3 here is CASSSPGNGYTF. DNA for the CDR3: TGTGCCAGCAGCTCTCCAGGGAATGGCTACACCTTC.

V and J are TRBV7-9 and TRBJ1-5, with D hard to call. The CDR3 sequence is 14 residues long. CDR1 is SEHNR and CDR2 is FQNEAQ in the germline V gene (reference sequence). V was clipped by 1 base and J by 2 bases, with 6 bases between them. The CDR3 protein is CASSLGEGNQPQHF. DNA for the CDR3: TGTGCCAGCAGCTTAGGGGAAGGCAATCAGCCCCAGCATTTT.

This clonotype was observed a few times. V is TRBV7-3 and J is TRBJ2-2; 11 nucleotides agree with TRBD2. V lost 5 bases to trimming and J lost 7 bases; unmatched junction nucleotides: 6. Per the germline V gene, CDR1 is SGHTA and CDR2 is FQGTGA. This CDR3 spans 15 amino acids. The CDR3 nucleotides are TGTGCCAGCAGCGAGACTAGCGGGACGGGCGGGGAGCTGTTTTTT. Amino acid sequence: CASSETSGTGGELFF.

This chain joins TRBV5-5 and TRBJ1-1, with a weak D call TRBD1 (5 bases). This CDR3 spans 16 amino acids. Germline CDR1 SGHKS, CDR2 YYEKEE (reference sequence). V shed 4 bases and J shed 3 bases, with 19 bases lying between them. The CDR3: CASSPGLGSGDTEAFF. CDR3 nucleotide sequence: TGTGCCAGCAGCCCTGGATTGGGGTCGGGGGACACTGAAGCTTTCTTT.

V gene TRBV6-5 combines with J gene TRBJ2-7; D is possibly TRBD1 or TRBD2 (5 bases each). This CDR3 region has 14 residues. Germline CDR1 is MNHEY and CDR2 is SVGAGI. Between the trimmed V and J ends, which lost 3 bases and 7 bases, there was a span of 16 bases. This CDR3 is CASSYSGAEGEQYF. The CDR3 bases are TGTGCCAGCAGTTATTCCGGGGCCGAGGGGGAGCAGTACTTC.

The rearrangement links TRBV27 to TRBJ2-1; D is ambiguous. Germline lookup yields CDR1 MNHEY and CDR2 SMNVEV (reference sequence). V was shortened by 5 bases and J by 4 bases, with 3 bases between the two germline ends. The CDR3 covers 11 residues. CDR3 nucleotide sequence: TGTGCCAGCAGTCTATACAATGAGCAGTTCTTC. It is translated as CASSLYNEQFF.

There are a few counts of this clonotype. V gene TRBV13 combines with J gene TRBJ1-1; D is uncertain. The germline gives CDR1 PRHDT, CDR2 FYEKMQ (reference sequence). V was shortened by 0 bases and J by 8 bases, with 7 bases between the two germline ends. The CDR3 loop spans 12 amino acids. CDR3 sequence reads: CASSLGPLEAFF. Here the CDR3 DNA reads TGTGCCAGCAGCTTAGGCCCGCTGGAAGCTTTCTTT. Full variable domain (rest looked up from reference TRBV13 and TRBJ1-1): AAGVIQSPRHLIKEKRETATLKCYPIPRHDTVYWYQQGPGQDPQFLISFYEKMQSDKGSIPDRFSAQQFSDYHSELNMSSLELGDSALYFCASSLGPLEAFFGQGTRLTVV.

The sample holds one count of this clonotype. Relative to the germline gene, one junction end is altered; a read error may explain this. The chain carries TRBV7-9 and TRBJ1-4; a weak D match, TRBD1 (5 bases). Germline CDR1 reads SEHNR; CDR2 reads FQNEAQ (reference sequence). CDR3 size: 14 residues. DNA for the CDR3: TGTGACAGCAGGCAGACAGCAACTAATGAAAAACTGTTTTTT. Amino acid sequence: CDSRQTATNEKLFF.

The chain employs TRBV6-5 and TRBJ2-2; D perhaps matches TRBD2 (5 bases). Trimming stripped 4 bases from V and 5 bases from J, with 17 bases between. Germline V CDR1 and CDR2: MNHEY, SVGAGI. This CDR3 region has 16 residues. CDR3 nucleotides: TGTGCCAGCAGTTCCGACTTGCCGAGGGTTACCGGGGAGCTGTTTTTT. Its translation: CASSSDLPRVTGELFF.

The count of this clonotype is one. V and J are TRBV7-2 and TRBJ2-5, with D tentatively TRBD1 (5 bases). V was clipped by 3 bases and J by 7 bases, with 6 bases between them. Germline CDR1 is SGHTA and CDR2 is FQGNSA. This CDR3 is built from 11 residues. This chain's CDR3 is CASSFQGTQYF. The CDR3 nucleotides read TGTGCCAGCAGCTTCCAGGGGACCCAGTACTTC.

This chain uses TRBV20-1 with TRBJ1-1, with D unclear. V was pared by 6 bases and J by 3 bases, with 14 bases between. Germline values: CDR1 DFQATT, CDR2 SNEGSKA (reference sequence). The CDR3 length is 13 residues. CDR3 in DNA: TGCAGTGCAACTGCGCCAGCGGACACTGAAGCTTTCTTT. Residues: CSATAPADTEAFF.

The chain couples TRBV28 to TRBJ2-7; D is uncertain. There are 14 residues in the CDR3. Trimming stripped 5 bases from V and 2 bases from J, with 13 bases between. Germline CDR1 is MDHEN and CDR2 is SYDVKM. This chain's CDR3 is CASSRRLGPYEQYF. CDR3 sequence (DNA): TGTGCCAGCAGTCGACGGTTGGGCCCCTACGAGCAGTACTTC.

This clonotype was detected a few times. J is TRBJ2-2 and V is TRBV15; 7 bases match TRBD2. CDR1 LNHNV and CDR2 YYDKDF come from the germline V gene (reference sequence). After removal of 5 bases from V and 7 bases from J, the junction contained 10 bases not matched to a gene. The CDR3 runs 15 residues. The CDR3: CATSVYGGSNGELFF. The CDR3 bases are TGTGCCACCAGCGTTTACGGGGGGTCCAACGGGGAGCTGTTTTTT. The variable domain in full, with the rest retrieved from reference TRBV15 and TRBJ2-2, is DAMVIQNPRYQVTQFGKPVTLSCSQTLNHNVMYWYQQKSSQAPKLLFHYYDKDFNNEADTPDNFQSRRPNTSFCFLDIRSPGLGDTAMYLCATSVYGGSNGELFFGEGSRLTVL.

This sequence joins TRBV6-2 or TRBV6-3 and TRBJ1-1, with a tentative D call TRBD1 (5 bases). Trimming took 6 bases from V and 0 from J, leaving 17 bases between them. CDR3 length equals 16 residues. Germline V CDR1 and CDR2: MNHEY, SVGEGT. The DNA for the CDR3 is TGTGCCAGCAGCCGGGACTTAGAGAGGTTGAACACTGAAGCTTTCTTT. Translation: CASSRDLERLNTEAFF.